The present TCR beta chain was sequenced within a study of T-cell reconstitution after alpha-beta-depleted transplantation in children. This clonotype was counted ten times or more. Antigen specificity is unknown. A library of TCRbeta sequences, prepared with unique molecular identifiers, was generated. TCRdb re-derived calls from the PCR reads in MiXCR, one entry per CDR3 protein. Seen here are roughly 150,000 distinct CDR3 sequences, around 10% observed once, and the top ten hold under 15%. General study points: Hyperexpanded clones declined; after one year, newly produced T cells mostly supplied diversity. Surviving recipient cells, namely T cells and thymic progenitors, were the source of high day-60 TCRbeta diversity in some patients. Two months or so post-transplant, alpha-beta T cells reportedly derived from several hundred expanded graft clones.

CDR1 SNHLY and CDR2 FYNNEI come from the germline V gene. V lost 7 bases, J lost 3 bases, and 9 bases lay in between. The CDR3 has 13 residues. The chain employs TRBV2 and TRBJ2-2, with TRBD2 as a possible D gene (6 bases). This receptor was identified in a boy between 2 and 15 years old with acute myeloid leukemia, due to receive a stem cell transplant. Material: PBMCs, obtained before TCRalphabeta/CD19-depleted stem cell transplant. CDR3 nucleotide sequence: TGTGCCAGCACCCCGGGGGACACCGGGGAGCTGTTTTTT. It specifies CASTPGDTGELFF.